The 6 T cell receptor beta chains below come from one sample, sequenced in a study of metastatic and nonmetastatic thyroid tumors. Among the patients, none had received any treatment before thyroid surgery. From the PCR reads, TCRdb re-called clones with MiXCR. This sample has about 33,000 clones, with 15% to 20% found just once. The sample taken for sequencing was blood. Source of these receptors: a male donor with papillary thyroid cancer or a benign thyroid nodule (not recorded which). Some clones in this sample may be carry-over from other donors' samples.

This clone was seen at least ten times. The chain couples TRBV9 to TRBJ1-2; no clear D gene. The CDR3 has 14 amino acids. Trimming stripped 4 bases from V and 2 bases from J, with 12 bases between. CDR1 is SGDLS and CDR2 is YYNGEE in the germline V gene. CDR3 nucleotides: TGTGCCAGCAGCCCACCTTCCTTGAACTATGGCTACACCTTC. This codes for CASSPPSLNYGYTF.

This clone has at least ten counts. The gene calls are TRBV30 and TRBJ1-5; 7 nucleotides match TRBD1. The CDR3 runs to 13 residues. Germline CDR1 and CDR2: GTSNPN and SVGIG (reference sequence). V was clipped by 0 bases and J by 6 bases; unmatched bases: 2. The CDR3 is CAWSVQGGQPQHF. DNA of the CDR3: TGTGCCTGGAGTGTTCAGGGGGGTCAGCCCCAGCATTTT. The variable domain in full, with the rest retrieved from reference TRBV30 and TRBJ1-5, is SQTIHQWPATLVQPVGSPLSLECTVEGTSNPNLYWYRQAAGRGLQLLFYSVGIGQISSEVPQNLSASRPQDRQFILSSKKLLLSDSGFYLCAWSVQGGQPQHFGDGTRLSIL.

The chain combines TRBV9 with TRBJ2-3; perhaps TRBD2 as D (5 bases). This CDR3 contains 16 residues. Germline CDR1 and CDR2: SGDLS and YYNGEE. The V end lost 4 bases, the J end lost 4 bases, and 19 bases lay between the germline ends. Here the CDR3 reads CASSPVRGFMSDTQYF. CDR3 DNA: TGTGCCAGCAGCCCCGTACGGGGTTTCATGTCAGATACGCAGTATTTT.

This clone was found many times. V and J are TRBV9 and TRBJ2-2, with 7 bases matching TRBD1. V shed 4 bases, J shed 0 bases, and the junction held 3 bases outside the gene matches. The CDR3 runs to 15 residues. Germline CDR1 is SGDLS and CDR2 is YYNGEE. CDR3 coding DNA: TGTGCCAGCAGCCCGGGGACAGCGAACACCGGGGAGCTGTTTTTT. Translated: CASSPGTANTGELFF.

This clone was seen ten or more times. The chain combines TRBV30 with TRBJ2-6, with a weak D call TRBD1 (5 bases). This CDR3 region has 15 residues. Trimming took off 3 bases at V and 3 bases at J, with 12 bases between the two ends. The germline V gene has CDR1 GTSNPN and CDR2 SVGIG (reference sequence). CDR3 in DNA: TGTGCCTGGAGCAGGGATTTGGTTGGGGCCAACGTCCTGACTTTC. This sequence encodes CAWSRDLVGANVLTF.

CDR3 in DNA: TGCAGCGTACGACTAGGGACGTCCTCCTACGAGCAGTACTTC. This gives the protein CSVRLGTSSYEQYF. The chain combines TRBV29-1 with TRBJ2-7; a weak D match, TRBD2 (6 bases). Germline V gene sequence: CDR1 SQVTM, CDR2 ANQGSEA. The CDR3 length is 14 residues. The V and J ends lost 6 bases and 0 bases respectively, with 15 bases between them.